The entry below gives a single T cell receptor beta chain sequence along with its context. The data were obtained in a study of blood T cells in healthy people across ages. This CDR3 contains 12 residues. V was trimmed by 6 bases and J by 10 bases, leaving 13 bases between them. Germline CDR1 is SEHNR and CDR2 is FQNEAQ (reference sequence). Sample-barcoded 5' priming and a J-beta primer mix drove a second PCR of 7 to 11 cycles. From the 5' RACE reads, TCRdb called clonotypes with MiXCR, one entry per CDR3 protein. The sample has about 1.8 million distinct CDR3 sequences; about 49% are singletons. The specimen sequenced was blood. The TCR comes from a woman between 35 and 50 years old in good health. The J gene is TRBJ2-1, the V gene TRBV7-9; D may match TRBD1 or TRBD2 (5 bases each). The chain's CDR3 is CASSPLWGEQFF. DNA of the CDR3: TGTGCCAGCAGTCCACTCTGGGGGGAGCAGTTCTTC.